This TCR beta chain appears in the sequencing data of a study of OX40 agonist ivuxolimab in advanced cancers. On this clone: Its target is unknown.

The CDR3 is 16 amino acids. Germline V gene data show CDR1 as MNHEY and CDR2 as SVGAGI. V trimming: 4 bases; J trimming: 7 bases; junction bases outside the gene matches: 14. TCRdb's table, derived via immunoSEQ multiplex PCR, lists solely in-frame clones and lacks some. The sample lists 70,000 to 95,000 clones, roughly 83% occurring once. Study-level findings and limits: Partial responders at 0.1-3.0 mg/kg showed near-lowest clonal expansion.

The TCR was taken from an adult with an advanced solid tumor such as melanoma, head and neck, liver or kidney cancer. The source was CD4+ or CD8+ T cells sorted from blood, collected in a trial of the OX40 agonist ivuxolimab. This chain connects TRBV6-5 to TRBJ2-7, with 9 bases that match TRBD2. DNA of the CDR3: TGTGCCAGCAGTTCGGGGGGGGCTAGCGGGATGGGAGAGCAGTACTTC. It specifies CASSSGGASGMGEQYF.